These 4 T cell receptor beta chains were all obtained from the same sample, sequenced in a study of blood T cell repertoires in COVID-19 (TCRdb year 2020). Libraries came from the immunoSEQ multiplex PCR assay. Here the immuneACCESS table is served through TCRdb, limited to in-frame sequences with V and J called. Missing clones are a known gap in these copies; in checked studies unresolved V genes cover under half, and the rest lacks a known reason. This sample lists 120,000 or so clones; around four fifths were detected once. The ten largest clonotypes hold about 6% of the sample. Sequencing was done on a sample of peripheral blood. Receptors originate from a man at least 80 years old with active or convalescent COVID-19.

The chain links TRBV6-6 to TRBJ1-5; possible D gene TRBD1, 6 bases. Germline CDR1 is MNHNY and CDR2 is SVGAGI (reference sequence). The CDR3 sequence is 14 residues long. The V end was cut by 4 bases, the J end by 1 base, with 8 bases between. CDR3 nucleotide sequence: TGTGCCAGCAGTTTCGGACAGAGCAATCAGCCCCAGCATTTT. Protein sequence: CASSFGQSNQPQHF.

V gene TRBV7-8 combines with J gene TRBJ1-5; possibly TRBD1 for D (6 bases). The germline V gene encodes CDR1 SGHVS and CDR2 FQNEAQ. The CDR3 sequence is 14 residues long. V lost 5 bases to trimming and J lost 5 bases, with 13 bases between them. CDR3 DNA sequence: TGTGCCAGCAGCCTGACAGGAAGGGATCAGCCCCAGCATTTT. It yields the protein CASSLTGRDQPQHF.

The rearrangement uses TRBV10-3 and TRBJ2-7; 8 bases are shared with TRBD1. The CDR3 is made up of 15 amino acids. V lost 0 bases, J lost 4 bases, and 5 bases stayed unmatched. Germline lookup yields CDR1 ENHRY and CDR2 SYGVKD. This CDR3 is CAISESPGGLYEQYF. DNA for the CDR3: TGTGCCATCAGTGAGTCCCCAGGGGGCTTGTACGAGCAGTACTTC.

This chain uses TRBV9 with TRBJ2-5, with 7 bases fitting TRBD2. CDR1 is SGDLS and CDR2 is YYNGEE in the germline V gene. The CDR3 is 16 residues long. J lost 2 bases, V lost 4 bases, and 11 bases had no gene match. The CDR3, as DNA: TGTGCCAGCAGCCCCCCCCAGCGGGGAGGACAAGAGACCCAGTACTTC. The encoded protein is CASSPPQRGGQETQYF.